What follows are 7 T cell receptor beta chains derived from one specimen sequenced in a study of Graves' ophthalmopathy and Graves' hyperthyroidism. The sequenced template was RNA, covering the TCR beta CDR3 region. Scientists carried out first-round RT-PCR using HTBI primers and then a second-round multiplex PCR. TCRdb processed the multiplex PCR reads anew with MiXCR; each CDR3 protein has one entry. Among approximately 700,000 distinct CDR3 sequences listed, approximately 40% were seen once. The source material was peripheral blood. These receptors all stem from an adult man with Graves' ophthalmopathy.

This clonotype was counted ten times or more. This rearrangement joins TRBV7-3 to TRBJ2-2, with D possibly TRBD1 on 6 matching bases. CDR1 and CDR2 from the germline V gene are SGHTA and FQGTGA. This CDR3 region has 16 residues. Trimming pared 2 bases from V and 0 bases from J, leaving 10 bases between. The CDR3 region is CASSLLGTTNTGELFF. The CDR3, as DNA: TGTGCCAGCAGCTTACTTGGGACAACGAACACCGGGGAGCTGTTTTTT.

This clonotype was counted a single time. This rearrangement joins TRBV20-1 to TRBJ2-7; tentatively, D is TRBD1 (6 bases). V was cut by 8 bases and J by 4 bases, with 21 bases left in between. CDR3 length: 14 residues. Per the germline V gene, CDR1 is DFQATT and CDR2 is SNEGSKA (reference sequence). CDR3 loop: CSSLRQANEYEQYF. CDR3 nucleotides: TGCAGTTCCTTAAGACAGGCCAACGAATACGAGCAGTACTTC.

About this clonotype: The junction does not match germline at one end; this may be a read error. The chain combines TRBV10-3 with TRBJ1-5, with D possibly being TRBD1 (5 bases). Germline CDR1 ENHRY, CDR2 SYGVKD. The length of the CDR3 is 15 residues. The CDR3 DNA reads TGTGCCAGCAGTTCCCGCAGGGAGTCGGTTCAGCCCCAGCATTTT. Translating gives CASSSRRESVQPQHF.

Remarks on this clonotype: One end of the junction varies from germline; a read error may be responsible. The chain recombines TRBV20-1 with TRBJ2-7, with D possibly being TRBD1 or TRBD2 (5 bases each). The germline V gene encodes CDR1 DFQATT and CDR2 SNEGSKA (reference sequence). The CDR3 has 15 residues. CDR3 sequence (DNA): TGCAGTGCTAGAGATCCGGGCCGGGGCTCCTACGGGCAGTACTTC. Protein: CSARDPGRGSYGQYF.

A remark on this clonotype: One end of the junction does not line up with germline, which may come from a read error. The J gene is TRBJ1-1, the V gene TRBV11-1; 7 positions match TRBD1. CDR1 SGHAT and CDR2 FQDESV come from the germline V gene (reference sequence). CDR3 length: 16 amino acids. In DNA, the CDR3 is TGTGCCAGCAGTTACTCGGGACAGAAGCAGTACGATGAAGCTCTCTTT. Its translation is CASSYSGQKQYDEALF.

The rearrangement uses TRBV7-3 and TRBJ2-2; TRBD2 matches 7 bases. Germline V lookup: CDR1 SGHTA, CDR2 FQGTGA. V lost 0 bases to trimming and J lost 3 bases; unmatched junction nucleotides: 7. The CDR3 extends over 17 amino acids. The DNA of the CDR3 is TGTGCCAGCAGCTTAACACGGGAGGACTCCTACACCGGGGAGCTGTTTTTT. Its translation: CASSLTREDSYTGELFF.

At least ten counts were recorded for this clonotype. The chain links TRBV5-1 to TRBJ1-2; no firm D call. V was pared by 0 bases and J by 4 bases, with 10 bases between. CDR3 length equals 14 residues. Germline CDR1 SGHRS, CDR2 YFSETQ. In nucleotides, the CDR3 is TGCGCCAGCAGCTTGGAAGGGTACGGCTATGGCTACACCTTC. Its translation: CASSLEGYGYGYTF.